The 14 T cell receptor beta chains below were found in one sample sequenced in a study of blood T cell repertoires in COVID-19. Assay used: immunoSEQ multiplex PCR; TCRdb lists only in-frame clones, some missing. In the table there are 160,000 or so clones, 79% of which are singletons. The sample comprised peripheral blood. The source is a woman aged 60-75 years with COVID-19, enrolled during active disease.

The chain is built from TRBV2 and TRBJ2-2; maybe TRBD2 (6 bases). The length of the CDR3 is 14 residues. Germline V gene data show CDR1 as SNHLY and CDR2 as FYNNEI. The ends were cut back, 4 bases at V and 7 bases at J, with 13 bases in the middle. The CDR3: CASSVGGLDGELFF. The CDR3 DNA sequence: TGTGCCAGCAGTGTTGGGGGGTTGGACGGGGAGCTGTTTTTT.

The chain's CDR3 is CASSDMTGGWGQPQHF. The CDR3 DNA follows: TGTGCCAGCAGTGATATGACAGGGGGATGGGGTCAGCCCCAGCATTTT. The V and J genes are TRBV6-1 and TRBJ1-5; 9 bases match TRBD1. The V segment lost 3 bases and the J segment 6 bases; nucleotides outside the gene matches: 9. Germline V gene sequence: CDR1 MNHNS, CDR2 SASEGT. The CDR3 consists of 16 residues.

The chain joins TRBV7-9 to TRBJ1-1; 7 bases are shared with TRBD1. This CDR3 region has 12 residues. Germline loops: CDR1 SEHNR, CDR2 FQNEAQ (reference sequence). Germline trimming cut 3 bases from V and 10 bases from J; bases unmatched to any gene: 5. The CDR3 nucleotides are TGTGCCAGCAGCTTGACAGGGTATGGAGCTTTCTTT. Amino acid sequence: CASSLTGYGAFF.

The V and J genes are TRBV7-2 and TRBJ2-5; D ambiguous. Per germline, CDR1 SGHTA and CDR2 FQGNSA. The CDR3 consists of 14 residues. Trimming left V 1 base short and J 5 bases short, with 11 bases between. The DNA for the CDR3 is TGTGCCAGCAGCTTAGTGGGCCCTCGGGAGACCCAGTACTTC. Its protein is CASSLVGPRETQYF.

The chain is built from TRBV24-1 and TRBJ2-1; TRBD2 agrees at 15 bases. The germline CDR1 and CDR2 sequences are KGHDR and SFDVKD. The CDR3 has 19 amino acids. V lost 2 bases to trimming and J lost 0 bases; unmatched junction nucleotides: 4. CDR3 protein: CATSDSGLAGGSSYNEQFF. In DNA, the CDR3 is TGTGCCACCAGTGATTCGGGACTAGCGGGAGGCAGCTCCTACAATGAGCAGTTCTTC.

The chain recombines TRBV3-1 (or the pseudogene TRBV3-2) with TRBJ2-1; a possible D gene is TRBD2 (5 bases). The V end was cut by 1 base, the J end by 0 bases, with 10 bases between. This CDR3 region has 16 residues. Germline CDR1 LGHDT, CDR2 YNNKEL (reference sequence). The CDR3 is CASSQGTDYSYNEQFF. CDR3 DNA: TGTGCCAGCAGCCAAGGAACAGACTACTCCTACAATGAGCAGTTCTTC.

The rearrangement uses TRBV24-1 and TRBJ2-3; 9 bases align to TRBD1. The CDR3 is 14 amino acids. CDR1 KGHDR and CDR2 SFDVKD come from the germline V gene. Germline trimming cut 9 bases from V and 3 bases from J; bases unmatched to any gene: 6. The CDR3 loop reads CATGQGRGTDTQYF. Here the CDR3 DNA reads TGTGCCACCGGACAGGGGCGCGGGACAGATACGCAGTATTTT.

The CDR3 DNA reads as TGTGCCAGCAGCCTGGACTACAACAATGAGCAGTTCTTC. Its protein is CASSLDYNNEQFF. The V and J genes are TRBV5-4 and TRBJ2-1, with D perhaps TRBD2 (6 bases). Germline V gene lookup returns CDR1 SGHNT and CDR2 YYREEE (reference sequence). The CDR3 runs to 13 residues. Trimming shortened V by 4 bases and J by 5 bases, and 10 bases separated the two germline ends.

Here the CDR3 DNA reads TGTGCCAGTAGTATCTCGACAGGAACCTACAATGAGCAGTTCTTC. Translating gives CASSISTGTYNEQFF. The chain is built from TRBV19 and TRBJ2-1, with D tentatively TRBD1 (6 bases). This CDR3 contains 15 residues. V was clipped by 3 bases and J by 2 bases, with 11 bases between them. The germline CDR1 and CDR2 sequences are LNHDA and SQIVND (reference sequence).

The gene calls are TRBV3-1 (or the pseudogene TRBV3-2) and TRBJ2-2, with D tentatively TRBD2 (6 bases). This CDR3 contains 17 residues. The V end was cut by 2 bases, the J end by 5 bases, with 18 bases between. Per germline, CDR1 LGHDT and CDR2 YNNKEL (reference sequence). CDR3 in amino acids: CASSQFRDSRVTGELFF. The DNA for the CDR3 is TGTGCCAGCAGCCAATTCCGGGACTCCCGAGTAACCGGGGAGCTGTTTTTT.

The chain uses TRBV28 and TRBJ1-3; 7 positions match TRBD1. Per the germline V gene, CDR1 is MDHEN and CDR2 is SYDVKM. The J segment lost 0 bases and the V segment lost 3 bases, leaving 5 bases of the junction unmatched. The CDR3 runs 16 residues. CDR3 loop: CASSLEDRSSGNTIYF. The DNA of the CDR3 is TGTGCCAGCAGTTTGGAGGACAGGTCCTCTGGAAACACCATATATTTT.

The chain's CDR3 is CAISESHLNTEAFF. DNA of the CDR3: TGTGCCATCAGTGAGTCCCATTTGAACACTGAAGCTTTCTTT. V is TRBV10-3 and J is TRBJ1-1; no clear D. Germline-derived CDR1 and CDR2 are ENHRY and SYGVKD. V lost 0 bases, J lost 0 bases, and 5 bases lay in between. CDR3 length: 14 residues.

The chain links TRBV11-2 to TRBJ2-1; 7 bases align to TRBD1. The CDR3 sequence is 15 residues long. The V segment lost 7 bases and the J segment 0 bases; nucleotides outside the gene matches: 6. CDR1 SGHAT and CDR2 FQNNGV come from the germline V gene. CDR3 sequence: CASTFRQGSYNEQFF. DNA of the CDR3: TGTGCCAGCACCTTTCGACAGGGCTCCTACAATGAGCAGTTCTTC. The whole variable domain, remainder taken from reference TRBV11-2 and TRBJ2-1, is EAGVAQSPRYKIIEKRQSVAFWCNPISGHATLYWYQQILGQGPKLLIQFQNNGVVDDSQLPKDRFSAERLKGVDSTLKIQPAKLEDSAVYLCASTFRQGSYNEQFFGPGTRLTVL.

The genes are TRBV27 and TRBJ1-5, with a tentative D call TRBD1 (6 bases). The CDR3 covers 14 residues. Germline V gives CDR1 MNHEY, CDR2 SMNVEV (reference sequence). Trimming cost V 5 bases and J 3 bases, with 11 bases left between them. This CDR3 is CASSPQGPNQPQHF. In nucleotides, the CDR3 is TGTGCCAGCAGTCCACAGGGACCCAATCAGCCCCAGCATTTT.